The 27 T cell receptor beta chains below come from one sample, sequenced in a study of T cell responses to AZD1222 COVID-19 vaccine. Sequenced by immunoSEQ multiplex PCR; TCRdb stores in-frame clones only, minus some. Here the sample spans about 190,000 clones, approximately 90% being singletons. The material was peripheral blood, obtained on day 0 of AZD1222 vaccination. These receptors all stem from an adult in good health.

Regarding this clone: A read error may account for a junction end that differs from germline. The V gene is TRBV3-1 (or the pseudogene TRBV3-2), the J gene TRBJ2-7; no clear D gene. The germline gives CDR1 LGHDT, CDR2 YNNKEL (reference sequence). This CDR3 is 16 amino acids long. This CDR3 reads CASSQGLGARQNRKEF. The CDR3 DNA sequence: TGTGCCAGCAGCCAAGGTTTAGGAGCCCGACAAAACAGAAAGGAATTC.

This clone was detected only once. The chain is built from TRBV5-4 and TRBJ1-4; D gene uncertain. CDR1 and CDR2 (germline): SGHNT, YYREEE (reference sequence). CDR3 length equals 15 residues. V gave up 4 bases and J gave up 0 bases, with 10 bases separating them. DNA for the CDR3: TGTGCCAGCAGCGTCTCCGGGACAACTAATGAAAAACTGTTTTTT. It yields the protein CASSVSGTTNEKLFF. The variable domain in full, completed from reference TRBV5-4 and TRBJ1-4, reads ETGVTQSPTHLIKTRGQQVTLRCSSQSGHNTVSWYQQALGQGPQFIFQYYREEENGRGNFPPRFSGLQFPNYSSELNVNALELDDSALYLCASSVSGTTNEKLFFGSGTQLSVL.

The chain is built from TRBV7-9 and TRBJ2-7; D possibly corresponds to TRBD2 (7 bases). V gave up 1 base and J gave up 7 bases, with 23 bases separating them. The CDR3 contains 17 residues. Germline CDR1 reads SEHNR; CDR2 reads FQNEAQ (reference sequence). In nucleotides, the CDR3 is TGTGCCAGCAGCTTAGGCCCGCCTGCGGGGGCGAAGGGTGAGCAGTACTTC. This gives the protein CASSLGPPAGAKGEQYF.

J is TRBJ1-5 and V is TRBV7-8, with TRBD1 matching 8 bases. Germline CDR1 SGHVS, CDR2 FQNEAQ. This CDR3 comprises 13 residues. After removal of 7 bases from V and 4 bases from J, the junction contained 3 bases not matched to a gene. The CDR3 nucleotides read TGTGCCAGCAACAGGGGGTCTAATCAGCCCCAGCATTTT. It specifies CASNRGSNQPQHF.

As to this clone: A read error may produce the germline difference seen at one junction end. The J gene is TRBJ2-5, the V gene TRBV7-2; 9 nucleotides align to TRBD2. Germline assignment: CDR1 SGHTA and CDR2 FQGNSA. This CDR3 region has 19 residues. The CDR3 is CASSLVSSGASGVQETQYF. The CDR3 nucleotides read TGTGCCAGCAGTTTAGTATCCTCTGGGGCTAGCGGGGTCCAAGAGACCCAGTACTTC.

The gene calls are TRBV9 and TRBJ2-1; 8 bases align to TRBD2. CDR1 SGDLS and CDR2 YYNGEE come from the germline V gene. The CDR3 is 17 residues long. Trimming removed 0 bases from V and 1 base from J; junction bases left unmatched: 6. CDR3 region: CASSVDGSGVSYNEQFF. Here the CDR3 DNA reads TGTGCCAGCAGCGTAGATGGTAGCGGGGTTTCCTACAATGAGCAGTTCTTC.

This clone was found once. The rearrangement joins TRBV7-2 to TRBJ1-4, with D unresolved. The CDR3 is made up of 13 amino acids. V was clipped by 5 bases and J by 4 bases, with 8 bases between them. Germline V CDR1 and CDR2: SGHTA, FQGNSA. The CDR3 bases are TGTGCCAGCAGCCGGGCAAATAATGAAAAACTGTTTTTT. As protein: CASSRANNEKLFF.

V gene TRBV4-2 combines with J gene TRBJ2-1; TRBD2 matches at 11 bases. Trimming at V came to 1 base and at J to 3 bases, leaving 8 bases not matched to a gene. CDR1 LGHNA and CDR2 YNFKEQ come from the germline V gene. The CDR3 runs 18 residues. The CDR3 spells CASSQVGLAGGIYNEQFF. CDR3 nucleotides: TGTGCCAGCAGCCAAGTGGGGCTAGCGGGGGGTATCTACAATGAGCAGTTCTTC.

This clone showed up just once. J is TRBJ2-3 and V is TRBV7-9; D ambiguous. The germline CDR1 and CDR2 sequences are SEHNR and FQNEAQ (reference sequence). CDR3 length equals 10 residues. Trimming shortened V by 5 bases and J by 6 bases, and 3 bases separated the two germline ends. CDR3 sequence reads: CASSGDTQYF. CDR3 bases: TGTGCCAGCAGCGGGGATACGCAGTATTTT. The entire variable domain, with the rest obtained from reference TRBV7-9 and TRBJ2-3, is as follows: DTGVSQNPRHKITKRGQNVTFRCDPISEHNRLYWYRQTLGQGPEFLTYFQNEAQLEKSRLLSDRFSAERPKGSFSTLEIQRTEQGDSAMYLCASSGDTQYFGPGTRLTVL.

The chain combines TRBV27 with TRBJ1-4, with 8 bases identical to TRBD1. The CDR3 is 16 amino acids. V lost 3 bases and J lost 8; bases outside the gene matches: 11. Germline-derived CDR1 and CDR2 are MNHEY and SMNVEV (reference sequence). The CDR3 nucleotides read TGTGCCAGCAGTTTTCTACCATCAGGGGGCGCGGAAAAACTGTTTTTT. Translation: CASSFLPSGGAEKLFF.

This clone came up once. J is TRBJ2-2 and V is TRBV5-1, with D possibly called TRBD1 or TRBD2 (6 bases each). CDR1 SGHRS and CDR2 YFSETQ come from the germline V gene. Trimming pared 0 bases from V and 3 bases from J, leaving 18 bases between. This CDR3 is built from 18 residues. The CDR3, as DNA: TGCGCCAGCAGCTTGGGTACAGGGACTCCACCCTACACCGGGGAGCTGTTTTTT. This encodes CASSLGTGTPPYTGELFF.

CDR3 nucleotides: TGTGCCAGCAGCTTAGTTCTAGCGGGGGGCGTCCGCAATGAGCAGTTCTTC. Translating gives CASSLVLAGGVRNEQFF. The rearrangement links TRBV7-6 to TRBJ2-1; 11 positions match TRBD2. Trimming removed 1 base from V and 6 bases from J; junction bases left unmatched: 8. This CDR3 is 17 amino acids long. Per the germline V gene, CDR1 is SGHVS and CDR2 is FNYEAQ.

This clone was detected only once. The chain employs TRBV7-9 and TRBJ1-2; the D gene is possibly TRBD1 (6 bases). The CDR3 runs to 14 residues. Deletions cut 5 bases from V and 4 bases from J, with 14 bases between. CDR1 is SEHNR, CDR2 FQNEAQ, per germline (reference sequence). The chain's CDR3 is CASSVEQGGYGYTF. Here the CDR3 DNA reads TGTGCCAGCAGCGTCGAACAGGGCGGCTATGGCTACACCTTC. The entire variable domain, with the rest obtained from reference TRBV7-9 and TRBJ1-2, is as follows: DTGVSQNPRHKITKRGQNVTFRCDPISEHNRLYWYRQTLGQGPEFLTYFQNEAQLEKSRLLSDRFSAERPKGSFSTLEIQRTEQGDSAMYLCASSVEQGGYGYTFGSGTRLTVV.

The J gene is TRBJ2-5, the V gene TRBV6-2 or TRBV6-3; tentatively, D is TRBD1 (5 bases). CDR1 MNHEY and CDR2 SVGEGT come from the germline V gene. Trimming took 4 bases from V and 3 from J, leaving 18 bases between them. The CDR3 is 16 amino acids. CDR3 sequence (DNA): TGTGCCAGCAGTTTCCGGCAGGGTTCACCCGAAGAGACCCAGTACTTC. Translating it yields CASSFRQGSPEETQYF.

The V and J genes are TRBV19 and TRBJ1-4; TRBD1 aligns across 8 bases. V shed 7 bases, J shed 6 bases, and the junction held 10 bases outside the gene matches. The CDR3 runs to 15 residues. CDR1 and CDR2 from the germline V gene are LNHDA and SQIVND (reference sequence). CDR3 sequence reads: CASTDRASVYEKLFF. CDR3 coding DNA: TGTGCCAGTACGGACAGGGCGTCAGTTTATGAAAAACTGTTTTTT.

The chain is built from TRBV4-2 and TRBJ2-4; D ambiguous. Per germline, CDR1 LGHNA and CDR2 YNFKEQ. Deletions cut 7 bases from V and 9 bases from J, with 22 bases between. CDR3 size: 15 residues. This chain's CDR3 is CASTPPGNKGSIQYF. The CDR3 DNA reads TGTGCCAGCACCCCACCGGGCAACAAAGGAAGCATTCAGTACTTC.

The chain is built from TRBV28 and TRBJ2-3, with 7 bases identical to TRBD2. Germline lookup yields CDR1 MDHEN and CDR2 SYDVKM. V shed 11 bases and J 3 bases; nucleotides not matched to a gene: 2. The CDR3 is made up of 11 amino acids. CDR3 residues: CASGGTDTQYF. In DNA form, the CDR3 reads TGTGCCTCGGGGGGAACAGATACGCAGTATTTT.

The CDR3 nucleotides read TGTGCCAGCAGCTTAACCCCCGGGCAGACACCTGAAGCTTTCTTT. Its protein product is CASSLTPGQTPEAFF. The V gene is TRBV7-3, the J gene TRBJ1-1; D uncertain. This CDR3 spans 15 amino acids. Germline-derived CDR1 and CDR2 are SGHTA and FQGTGA. V lost 0 bases, J lost 6 bases, and 14 bases lay in between.

The J gene is TRBJ2-7, the V gene TRBV11-3; D ambiguous. V was pared by 5 bases and J by 0 bases, with 8 bases between. Germline values: CDR1 SGHNT, CDR2 YENEEA. The CDR3 has 13 residues. The DNA for the CDR3 is TGTGCCAGCAGCCCCGGAAGCTCCTACGAGCAGTACTTC. Its protein product is CASSPGSSYEQYF. The variable domain in full, with the rest retrieved from reference TRBV11-3 and TRBJ2-7, is EAGVVQSPRYKIIEKKQPVAFWCNPISGHNTLYWYLQNLGQGPELLIRYENEEAVDDSQLPKDRFSAERLKGVDSTLKIQPAELGDSAVYLCASSPGSSYEQYFGPGTRLTVT.

The V call is TRBV6-5, the J call TRBJ2-5; the D call may be TRBD1 or TRBD2 (5 bases each). Trimming took off 7 bases at V and 5 bases at J, with 17 bases between the two ends. The CDR3 totals 14 residues. Germline V gives CDR1 MNHEY, CDR2 SVGAGI. The CDR3 is CASMQGLPGETQYF. The CDR3, as DNA: TGTGCCAGCATGCAGGGCCTCCCGGGGGAGACCCAGTACTTC.

This chain links TRBV7-9 with TRBJ2-7; tentative D call: TRBD1 (5 bases). Germline lookup yields CDR1 SEHNR and CDR2 FQNEAQ (reference sequence). V was trimmed by 5 bases and J by 3 bases, leaving 11 bases between them. The CDR3 has 13 amino acids. The CDR3, as DNA: TGTGCCAGCAGCCTTCCGACAGTCTACGAGCAGTACTTC. Encoded protein: CASSLPTVYEQYF. Full variable domain (outside the CDR3, taken from reference TRBV7-9 and TRBJ2-7): DTGVSQNPRHKITKRGQNVTFRCDPISEHNRLYWYRQTLGQGPEFLTYFQNEAQLEKSRLLSDRFSAERPKGSFSTLEIQRTEQGDSAMYLCASSLPTVYEQYFGPGTRLTVT.

The genes are TRBV21-1 and TRBJ1-3; the listed D gene, TRBD1, was not tested against the DNA. TRBV21-1 counts as a pseudogene. The CDR3 has 14 residues. The CDR3 loop is CATEVQGSGNTIYF. DNA of the CDR3: TGTGCTACTGAAGTACAGGGCTCTGGAAACACCATATATTTT.

The chain recombines TRBV3-1 (or the pseudogene TRBV3-2) with TRBJ1-2; 7 nucleotides line up with TRBD1. This CDR3 has 16 residues. Germline V gene data show CDR1 as LGHDT and CDR2 as YNNKEL (reference sequence). V trimming: 4 bases; J trimming: 4 bases; junction bases outside the gene matches: 12. The CDR3 sequence is CASSPRRGPLSYGYTF. The CDR3 nucleotides are TGTGCCAGCAGCCCCCGAAGGGGGCCGTTGAGCTATGGCTACACCTTC.

The chain carries TRBV12-3 or TRBV12-4 and TRBJ2-7, with a possible D match to TRBD2 (7 bases). The CDR3 length is 13 residues. V was clipped by 5 bases and J by 5 bases, with 13 bases between them. The CDR3, as DNA: TGTGCCAGCAGTATCAGGGGAGGGCACGAGCAGTACTTC. Amino acids: CASSIRGGHEQYF.

V usage is TRBV19 and J usage is TRBJ1-1, with a tentative D call TRBD1 (6 bases). Germline CDR1 is LNHDA and CDR2 is SQIVND (reference sequence). The V gene lost 9 bases and the J gene lost 5 bases, with 16 bases spanning the gap. The length of the CDR3 is 13 residues. CDR3 DNA sequence: TGTGCCAGCTACGACAGGATGCTGACTGAAGCTTTCTTT. This codes for CASYDRMLTEAFF.

The rearrangement links TRBV12-2 to TRBJ1-1; TRBD1 is the table's D call, not checked against the DNA. TRBV12-2 is classified as a pseudogene. There are 14 residues in the CDR3. CDR3 residues: CASRPGYLDTEAFF. The DNA for the CDR3 is TGTGCAAGTCGCCCAGGGTATTTAGACACTGAAGCTTTCTTT.

The V gene is TRBV5-4, the J gene TRBJ1-2; 8 bases are a match to TRBD1. Per germline, CDR1 SGHNT and CDR2 YYREEE (reference sequence). This CDR3 is 14 amino acids long. The V segment lost 5 bases and the J segment 4 bases; nucleotides outside the gene matches: 7. The CDR3 DNA sequence: TGTGCCAGCAGGTACAGGGGGGGGGCCTATGGCTACACCTTC. Translating it yields CASRYRGGAYGYTF.